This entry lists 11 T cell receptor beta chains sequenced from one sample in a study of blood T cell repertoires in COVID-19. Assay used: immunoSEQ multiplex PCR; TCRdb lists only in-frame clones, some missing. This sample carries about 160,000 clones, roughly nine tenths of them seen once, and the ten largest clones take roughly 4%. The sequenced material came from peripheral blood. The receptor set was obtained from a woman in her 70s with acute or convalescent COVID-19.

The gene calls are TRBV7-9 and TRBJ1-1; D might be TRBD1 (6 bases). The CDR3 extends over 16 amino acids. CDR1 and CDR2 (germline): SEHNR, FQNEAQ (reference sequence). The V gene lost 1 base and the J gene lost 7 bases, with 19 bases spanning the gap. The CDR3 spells CASSLDRQVTSGEAFF. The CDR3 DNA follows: TGTGCCAGCAGCTTAGATAGACAGGTCACCAGTGGTGAAGCTTTCTTT. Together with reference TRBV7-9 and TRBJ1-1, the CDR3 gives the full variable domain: DTGVSQNPRHKITKRGQNVTFRCDPISEHNRLYWYRQTLGQGPEFLTYFQNEAQLEKSRLLSDRFSAERPKGSFSTLEIQRTEQGDSAMYLCASSLDRQVTSGEAFFGQGTRLTVV.

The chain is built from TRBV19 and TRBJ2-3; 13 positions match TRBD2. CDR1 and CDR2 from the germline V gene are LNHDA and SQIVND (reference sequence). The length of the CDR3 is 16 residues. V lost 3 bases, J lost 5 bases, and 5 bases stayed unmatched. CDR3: CASSIGRLAGGDTQYF. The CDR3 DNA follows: TGTGCCAGTAGTATTGGGAGACTAGCGGGGGGAGATACGCAGTATTTT.

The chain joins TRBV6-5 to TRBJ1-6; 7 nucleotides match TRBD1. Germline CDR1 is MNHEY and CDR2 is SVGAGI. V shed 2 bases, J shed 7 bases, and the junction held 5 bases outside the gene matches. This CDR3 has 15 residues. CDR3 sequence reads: CASSYGGRGNSPLHF. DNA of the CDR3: TGTGCCAGCAGTTACGGGGGCAGGGGGAATTCACCCCTCCACTTT.

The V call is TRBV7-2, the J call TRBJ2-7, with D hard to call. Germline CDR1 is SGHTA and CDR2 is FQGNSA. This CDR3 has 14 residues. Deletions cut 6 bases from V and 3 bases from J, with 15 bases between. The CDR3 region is CASSLDPVRYEQYF. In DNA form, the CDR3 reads TGTGCCAGCAGTCTAGACCCGGTTCGCTACGAGCAGTACTTC.

DNA for the CDR3: TGCGCCAGCAGCTACGGGACAGGGAGCAATGAGCAGTTCTTC. Translated, it gives CASSYGTGSNEQFF. The genes are TRBV5-1 and TRBJ2-1, with 9 bases fitting TRBD1. The germline V gene has CDR1 SGHRS and CDR2 YFSETQ. The CDR3 loop spans 14 amino acids. V lost 3 bases, J lost 6 bases, and 4 bases stayed unmatched. The entire variable domain, with the rest obtained from reference TRBV5-1 and TRBJ2-1, is as follows: KAGVTQTPRYLIKTRGQQVTLSCSPISGHRSVSWYQQTPGQGLQFLFEYFSETQRNKGNFPGRFSGRQFSNSRSEMNVSTLELGDSALYLCASSYGTGSNEQFFGPGTRLTVL.

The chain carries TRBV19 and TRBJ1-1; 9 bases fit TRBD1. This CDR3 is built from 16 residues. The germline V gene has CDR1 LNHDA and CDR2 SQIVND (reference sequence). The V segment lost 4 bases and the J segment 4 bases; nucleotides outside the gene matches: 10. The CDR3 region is CASSTPGTGFLTEAFF. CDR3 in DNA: TGTGCCAGTAGTACGCCCGGGACAGGGTTCCTCACTGAAGCTTTCTTT.

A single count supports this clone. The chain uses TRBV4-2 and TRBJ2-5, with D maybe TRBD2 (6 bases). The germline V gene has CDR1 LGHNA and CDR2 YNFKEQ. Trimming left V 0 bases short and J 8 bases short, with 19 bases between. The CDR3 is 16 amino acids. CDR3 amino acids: CASSQDKASAGDTQYF. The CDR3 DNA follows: TGTGCCAGCAGCCAAGATAAGGCCTCAGCGGGTGATACCCAGTACTTC.

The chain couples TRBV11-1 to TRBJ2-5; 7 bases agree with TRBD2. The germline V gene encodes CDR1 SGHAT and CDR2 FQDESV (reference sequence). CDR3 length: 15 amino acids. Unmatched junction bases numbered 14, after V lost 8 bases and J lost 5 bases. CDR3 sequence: CASGHRGGPTETQYF. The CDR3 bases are TGTGCCAGCGGTCATAGGGGAGGGCCGACGGAGACCCAGTACTTC.

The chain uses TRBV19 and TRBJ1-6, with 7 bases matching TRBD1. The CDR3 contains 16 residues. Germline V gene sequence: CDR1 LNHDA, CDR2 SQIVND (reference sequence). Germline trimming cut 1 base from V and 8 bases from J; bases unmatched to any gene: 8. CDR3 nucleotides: TGTGCCAGTAGTATAGCATGGCGGGACAGAGATTCACCCCTCCACTTT. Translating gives CASSIAWRDRDSPLHF.

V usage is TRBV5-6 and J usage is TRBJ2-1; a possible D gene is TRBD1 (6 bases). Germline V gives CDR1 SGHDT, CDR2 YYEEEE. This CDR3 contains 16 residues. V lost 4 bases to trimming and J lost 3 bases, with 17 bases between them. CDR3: CASSPRSTGIYNEQFF. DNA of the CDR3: TGTGCCAGCAGCCCAAGGTCGACAGGAATCTACAATGAGCAGTTCTTC.

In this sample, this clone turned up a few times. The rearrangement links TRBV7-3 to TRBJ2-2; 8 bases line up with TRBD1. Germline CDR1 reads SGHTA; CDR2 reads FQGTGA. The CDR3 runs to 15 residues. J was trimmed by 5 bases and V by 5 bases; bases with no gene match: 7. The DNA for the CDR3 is TGTGCCAGCAGCAAGGGGGACAGGACTACCGGGGAGCTGTTTTTT. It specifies CASSKGDRTTGELFF. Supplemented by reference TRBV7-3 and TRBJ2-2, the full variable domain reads GAGVSQTPSNKVTEKGKYVELRCDPISGHTALYWYRQSLGQGPEFLIYFQGTGAADDSGLPNDRFFAVRPEGSVSTLKIQRTERGDSAVYLCASSKGDRTTGELFFGEGSRLTVL.